Presented here are 5 T cell receptor beta chains from one specimen sequenced in a study of tumor T cells in aggressive B-cell lymphoma. This table comes from immunoSEQ multiplex PCR, and its TCRdb copy is limited to in-frame clones, with some not included. The table has some 7,000 clones, roughly 87% seen once. The sequencing input was tumor tissue. These receptor sequences come from an adult with diffuse large B cell lymphoma. Some clones in this sample may be carry-over from other donors' samples.

The chain employs TRBV23-1 and TRBJ2-7; TRBD2 aligns across 13 bases. TRBV23-1 is placed among ORFs of uncertain function. The CDR3 runs to 15 residues. V shed 4 bases and J 6 bases; nucleotides not matched to a gene: 6. CDR3 in DNA: TGCGCCAGCAGTCGAGGACTAGCGGGGGCCTGCGAGCAGTACTTC. This translates into CASSRGLAGACEQYF.

The V gene is TRBV5-1, the J gene TRBJ1-5; D unresolved. Germline assignment: CDR1 SGHRS and CDR2 YFSETQ. The CDR3 consists of 13 residues. The V end lost 0 bases, the J end lost 3 bases, and 4 bases lay between the germline ends. DNA for the CDR3: TGCGCCAGCAGCTTGGACAACAATCAGCCCCAGCATTTT. Its translation: CASSLDNNQPQHF.

V usage is TRBV7-8 and J usage is TRBJ2-7, with TRBD2 matching 7 bases. In germline, CDR1 is SGHVS, CDR2 FQNEAQ. V lost 8 bases, J lost 2 bases, and 12 bases stayed unmatched. There are 15 residues in the CDR3. The CDR3 is CASGDWTAGAYEQYF. The CDR3 region has the DNA TGTGCCAGCGGGGATTGGACGGCGGGAGCCTACGAGCAGTACTTC.

V and J are TRBV4-3 and TRBJ2-7; the D is unclear. This CDR3 is built from 15 residues. CDR1 is LGHNA and CDR2 is YSLEER in the germline V gene. V was cut by 0 bases and J by 6 bases, with 15 bases left in between. CDR3: CASSQESAKLGEQYF. CDR3 nucleotides: TGCGCCAGCAGCCAAGAAAGCGCCAAACTTGGCGAGCAGTACTTC.

This chain joins TRBV11-2 and TRBJ2-3; D might be TRBD2 (5 bases). CDR1 and CDR2 from the germline V gene are SGHAT and FQNNGV. V lost 1 base to trimming and J lost 1 base, with 15 bases between them. The CDR3 spans 17 residues. CDR3 DNA sequence: TGTGCCAGCAGCTTAGGTGACTCGGGATGGGGCACAGATACGCAGTATTTT. It yields the protein CASSLGDSGWGTDTQYF. Based on the CDR3 plus reference TRBV11-2 and TRBJ2-3, the full variable domain is EAGVAQSPRYKIIEKRQSVAFWCNPISGHATLYWYQQILGQGPKLLIQFQNNGVVDDSQLPKDRFSAERLKGVDSTLKIQPAKLEDSAVYLCASSLGDSGWGTDTQYFGPGTRLTVL.